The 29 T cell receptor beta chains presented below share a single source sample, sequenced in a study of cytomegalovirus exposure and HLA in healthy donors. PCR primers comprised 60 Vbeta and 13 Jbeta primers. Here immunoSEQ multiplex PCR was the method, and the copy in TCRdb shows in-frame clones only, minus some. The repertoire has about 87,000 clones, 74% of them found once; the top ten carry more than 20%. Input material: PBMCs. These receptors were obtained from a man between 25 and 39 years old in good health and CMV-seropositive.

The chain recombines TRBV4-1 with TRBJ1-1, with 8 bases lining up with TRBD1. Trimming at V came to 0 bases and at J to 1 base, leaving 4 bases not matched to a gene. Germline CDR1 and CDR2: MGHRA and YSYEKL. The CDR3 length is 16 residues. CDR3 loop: CASSQDGGTGNTEAFF. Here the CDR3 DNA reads TGCGCCAGCAGCCAAGATGGCGGGACAGGGAACACTGAAGCTTTCTTT.

CDR3 region: CASSTRTGSLVQPQHF. In DNA, the CDR3 is TGTGCCAGTAGTACGAGGACAGGGAGTCTAGTGCAGCCCCAGCATTTT. V and J are TRBV19 and TRBJ1-5, with 8 bases fitting TRBD1. The CDR3 length is 16 residues. Unmatched junction bases numbered 12, after V lost 4 bases and J lost 7 bases. CDR1 and CDR2 (germline): LNHDA, SQIVND (reference sequence).

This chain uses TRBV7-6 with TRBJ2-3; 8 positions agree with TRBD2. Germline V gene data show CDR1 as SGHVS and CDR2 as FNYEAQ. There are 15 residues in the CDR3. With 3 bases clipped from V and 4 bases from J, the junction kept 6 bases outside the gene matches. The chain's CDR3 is CASSFLSGGPDTQYF. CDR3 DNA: TGTGCCAGCAGCTTCCTTTCGGGAGGGCCAGATACGCAGTATTTT.

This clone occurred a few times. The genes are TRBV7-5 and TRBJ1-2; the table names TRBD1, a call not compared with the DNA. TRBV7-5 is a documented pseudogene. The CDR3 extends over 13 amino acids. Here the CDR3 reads CARRPDRARGYTF. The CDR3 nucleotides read TGTGCCAGAAGACCGGACAGGGCGCGTGGCTACACCTTC.

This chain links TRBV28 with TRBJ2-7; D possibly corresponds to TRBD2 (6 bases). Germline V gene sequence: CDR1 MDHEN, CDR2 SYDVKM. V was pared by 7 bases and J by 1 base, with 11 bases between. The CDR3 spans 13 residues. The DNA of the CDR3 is TGTGCCAGCACCCCGGGGAGGTCCTACGAGCAGTACTTC. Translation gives CASTPGRSYEQYF.

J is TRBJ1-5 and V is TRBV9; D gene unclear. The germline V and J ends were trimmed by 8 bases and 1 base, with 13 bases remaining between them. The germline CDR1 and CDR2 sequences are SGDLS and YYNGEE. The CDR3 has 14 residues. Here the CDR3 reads CASGGGLSNQPQHF. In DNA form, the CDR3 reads TGTGCCAGTGGAGGAGGTTTAAGCAATCAGCCCCAGCATTTT.

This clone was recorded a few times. CDR3 nucleotides: TGTGCCAGCAGCCAACGAAATGGGCGCACAGATACGCAGTATTTT. Translating it yields CASSQRNGRTDTQYF. The chain carries TRBV7-3 and TRBJ2-3; D remains unclear. Trimming stripped 5 bases from V and 1 base from J, with 13 bases between. The CDR3 is 15 residues long. Germline V gene data show CDR1 as SGHTA and CDR2 as FQGTGA.

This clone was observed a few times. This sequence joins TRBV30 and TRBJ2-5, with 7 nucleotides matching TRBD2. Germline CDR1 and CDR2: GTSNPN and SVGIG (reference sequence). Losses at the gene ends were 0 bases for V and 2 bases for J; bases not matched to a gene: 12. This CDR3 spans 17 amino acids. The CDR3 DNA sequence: TGTGCCTGGAGTGTAAAGCCCCAGCGGGGAATGCAAGAGACCCAGTACTTC. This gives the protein CAWSVKPQRGMQETQYF.

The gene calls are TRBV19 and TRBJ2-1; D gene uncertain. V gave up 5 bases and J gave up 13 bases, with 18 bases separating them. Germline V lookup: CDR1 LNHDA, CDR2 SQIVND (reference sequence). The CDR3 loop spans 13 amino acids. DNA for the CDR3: TGTGCCAGTAGTTCCATAGGCGGCGAAGAACAGTTCTTC. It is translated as CASSSIGGEEQFF.

CDR3: CASRTAYEQYF. CDR3 nucleotide sequence: TGTGCCAGCAGGACAGCCTACGAGCAGTACTTC. J is TRBJ2-7 and V is TRBV6-1; perhaps TRBD1 as D (5 bases). Trimming removed 6 bases from V and 2 bases from J, with 5 bases in between. Germline V lookup: CDR1 MNHNS, CDR2 SASEGT. The CDR3 contains 11 residues.

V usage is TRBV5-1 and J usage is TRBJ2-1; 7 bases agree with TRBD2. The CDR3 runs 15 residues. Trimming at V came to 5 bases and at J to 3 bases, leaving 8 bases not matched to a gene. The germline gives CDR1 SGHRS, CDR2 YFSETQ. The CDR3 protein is CASSAIAGLYNEQFF. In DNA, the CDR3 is TGCGCCAGCAGTGCCATAGCGGGCCTCTACAATGAGCAGTTCTTC.

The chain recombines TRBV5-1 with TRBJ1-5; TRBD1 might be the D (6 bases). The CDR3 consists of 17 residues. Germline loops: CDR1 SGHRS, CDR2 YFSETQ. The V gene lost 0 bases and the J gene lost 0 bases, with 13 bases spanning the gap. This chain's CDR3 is CASSLGETGLSNQPQHF. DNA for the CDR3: TGCGCCAGCAGCTTGGGGGAGACAGGACTTAGCAATCAGCCCCAGCATTTT.

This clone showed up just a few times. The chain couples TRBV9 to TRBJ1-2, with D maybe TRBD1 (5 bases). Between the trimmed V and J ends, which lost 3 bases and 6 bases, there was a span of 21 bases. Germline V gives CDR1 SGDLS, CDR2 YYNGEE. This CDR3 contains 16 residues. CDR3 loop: CASSGTVPGGDHGYTF. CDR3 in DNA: TGTGCCAGCAGCGGAACCGTTCCGGGAGGGGACCATGGCTACACCTTC. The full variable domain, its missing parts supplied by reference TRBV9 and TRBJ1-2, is DSGVTQTPKHLITATGQRVTLRCSPRSGDLSVYWYQQSLDQGLQFLIQYYNGEERAKGNILERFSAQQFPDLHSELNLSSLELGDSALYFCASSGTVPGGDHGYTFGSGTRLTVV.

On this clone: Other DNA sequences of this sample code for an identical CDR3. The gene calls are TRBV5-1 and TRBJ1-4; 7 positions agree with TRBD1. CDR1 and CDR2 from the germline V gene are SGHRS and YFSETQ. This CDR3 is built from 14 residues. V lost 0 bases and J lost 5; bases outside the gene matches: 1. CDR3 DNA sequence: TGCGCCAGCAGCTTGGGACAGGGCAATGAAAAACTGTTTTTT. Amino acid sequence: CASSLGQGNEKLFF.

CDR3 region: CASSLGDRVGSYNEQFF. In DNA, the CDR3 is TGTGCCAGCAGTTTAGGAGACAGGGTAGGCTCCTACAATGAGCAGTTCTTC. V gene TRBV27 combines with J gene TRBJ2-1, with 7 bases fitting TRBD1. V dropped 2 bases and J dropped 0; count of bases not matched to a gene: 7. CDR1 is MNHEY, CDR2 SMNVEV, per germline (reference sequence). This CDR3 has 17 residues.

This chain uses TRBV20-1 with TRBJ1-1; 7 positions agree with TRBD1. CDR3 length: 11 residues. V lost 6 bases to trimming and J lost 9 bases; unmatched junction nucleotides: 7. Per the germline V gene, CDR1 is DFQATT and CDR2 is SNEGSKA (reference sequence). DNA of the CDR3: TGCAGTGCGGCCTCAGGGGGAAAAGCTTTCTTT. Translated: CSAASGGKAFF.

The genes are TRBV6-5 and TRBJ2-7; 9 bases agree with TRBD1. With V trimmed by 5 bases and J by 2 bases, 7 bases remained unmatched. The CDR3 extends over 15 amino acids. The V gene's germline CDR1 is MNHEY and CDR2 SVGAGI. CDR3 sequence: CASSARTGATYEQYF. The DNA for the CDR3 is TGTGCCAGCAGTGCCCGGACAGGGGCTACCTACGAGCAGTACTTC.

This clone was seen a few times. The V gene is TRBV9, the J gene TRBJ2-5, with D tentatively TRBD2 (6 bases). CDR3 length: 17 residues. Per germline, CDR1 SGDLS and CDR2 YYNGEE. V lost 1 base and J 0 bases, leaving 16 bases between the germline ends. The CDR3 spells CASSVNGASANQETQYF. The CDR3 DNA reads TGTGCCAGCAGCGTAAATGGGGCTAGCGCGAACCAAGAGACCCAGTACTTC.

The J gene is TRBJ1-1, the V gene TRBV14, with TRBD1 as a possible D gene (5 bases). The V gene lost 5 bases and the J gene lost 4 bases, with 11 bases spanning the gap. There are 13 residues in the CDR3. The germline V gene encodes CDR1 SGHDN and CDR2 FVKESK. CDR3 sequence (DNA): TGTGCCAGCAGCGGTTTTCAGGGCACTGAAGCTTTCTTT. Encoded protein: CASSGFQGTEAFF.

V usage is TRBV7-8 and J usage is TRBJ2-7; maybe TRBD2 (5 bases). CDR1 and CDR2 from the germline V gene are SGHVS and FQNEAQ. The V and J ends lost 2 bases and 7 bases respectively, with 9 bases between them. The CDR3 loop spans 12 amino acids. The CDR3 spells CASSLYGEEQYF. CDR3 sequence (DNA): TGTGCCAGCAGCTTATACGGGGAGGAGCAGTACTTC.

DNA for the CDR3: TGTGCCAGCAGCTTAGTGGCAGGGGAAGGAAACACCATATATTTT. It codes for CASSLVAGEGNTIYF. The chain is built from TRBV7-2 and TRBJ1-3; possible D gene TRBD1, 6 bases. CDR3 length equals 15 residues. Germline CDR1 SGHTA, CDR2 FQGNSA. Trimming took 1 base from V and 4 from J, leaving 11 bases between them.

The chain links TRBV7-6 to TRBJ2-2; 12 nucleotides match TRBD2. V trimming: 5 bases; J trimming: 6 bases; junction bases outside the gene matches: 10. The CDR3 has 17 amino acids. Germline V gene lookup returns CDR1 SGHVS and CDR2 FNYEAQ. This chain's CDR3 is CASSAGLAGQLAGELFF. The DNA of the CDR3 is TGTGCCAGCAGCGCCGGACTAGCGGGACAGTTAGCCGGGGAGCTGTTTTTT.

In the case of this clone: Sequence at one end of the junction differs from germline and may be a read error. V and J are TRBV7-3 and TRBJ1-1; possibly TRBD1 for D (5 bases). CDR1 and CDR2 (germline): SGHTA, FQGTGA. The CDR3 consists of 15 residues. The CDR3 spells CASSLWGGPNSEAFF. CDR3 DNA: TGTGCCAGCAGCTTGTGGGGGGGACCGAACTCTGAAGCTTTCTTT.

CDR3 DNA sequence: TGCAGCTCGGACGAGGGAGGGACAGATACGCAGTATTTT. It specifies CSSDEGGTDTQYF. The chain links TRBV29-1 to TRBJ2-3, with 7 bases that match TRBD2. Germline V CDR1 and CDR2: SQVTM, ANQGSEA. The CDR3 is 13 residues long. With 8 bases clipped from V and 3 bases from J, the junction kept 8 bases outside the gene matches.

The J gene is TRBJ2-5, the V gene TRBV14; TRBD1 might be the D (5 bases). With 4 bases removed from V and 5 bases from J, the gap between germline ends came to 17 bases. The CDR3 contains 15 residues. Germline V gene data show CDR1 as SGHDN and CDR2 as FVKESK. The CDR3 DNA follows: TGTGCCAGCAGCCGGCTCCTAGGGGCGGACGAGACCCAGTACTTC. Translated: CASSRLLGADETQYF. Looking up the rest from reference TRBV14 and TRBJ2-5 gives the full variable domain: EAGVTQFPSHSVIEKGQTVTLRCDPISGHDNLYWYRRVMGKEIKFLLHFVKESKQDESGMPNNRFLAERTGGTYSTLKVQPAELEDSGVYFCASSRLLGADETQYFGPGTRLLVL.

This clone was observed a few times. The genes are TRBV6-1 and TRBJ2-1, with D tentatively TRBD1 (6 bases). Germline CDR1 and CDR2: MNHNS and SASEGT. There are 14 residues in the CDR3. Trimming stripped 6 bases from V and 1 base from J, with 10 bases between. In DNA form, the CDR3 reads TGTGCCAGCAGGATGGACAGTTCCTACAATGAGCAGTTCTTC. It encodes CASRMDSSYNEQFF.

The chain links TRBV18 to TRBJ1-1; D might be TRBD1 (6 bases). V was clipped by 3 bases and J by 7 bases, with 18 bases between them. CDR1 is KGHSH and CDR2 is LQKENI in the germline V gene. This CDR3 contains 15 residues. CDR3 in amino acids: CASSPSPDRNIEAFF. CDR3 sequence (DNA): TGTGCCAGCTCACCGTCCCCGGACAGAAATATTGAAGCTTTCTTT.

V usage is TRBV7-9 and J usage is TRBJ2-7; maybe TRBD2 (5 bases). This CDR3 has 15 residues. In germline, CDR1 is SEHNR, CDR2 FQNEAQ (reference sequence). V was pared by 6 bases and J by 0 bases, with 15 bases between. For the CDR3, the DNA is TGTGCCAGCAGTCTCGCCGGACTCCCCTCCTACGAGCAGTACTTC. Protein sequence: CASSLAGLPSYEQYF.

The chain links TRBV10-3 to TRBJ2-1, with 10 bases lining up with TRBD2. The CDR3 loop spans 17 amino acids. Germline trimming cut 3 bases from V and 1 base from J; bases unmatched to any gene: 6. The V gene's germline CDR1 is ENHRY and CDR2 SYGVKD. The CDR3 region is CAISDLLAGTSYNEQFF. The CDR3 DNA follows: TGTGCCATCAGTGATTTACTAGCGGGAACATCCTACAATGAGCAGTTCTTC.